These 18 T cell receptor beta chains originate from one sample sequenced in a study of shared clonotypes between healthy human individuals. Selected positively for CCR7 and CD45RO-negative, naive CD8 cells excluded terminally differentiated effector memory CD45RA+ cells. Some clones are missing from TCRdb's copy, which holds only in-frame ones; the method was immunoSEQ multiplex PCR. The repertoire holds some 2,100,000 clones, with 85% to 95% as singletons. Specimen: naive CD8+ T cells from PBMCs. These receptors all stem from a man aged 18 to 29 in good health. Some clones in this sample may be carry-over from other donors' samples.

The genes are TRBV29-1 and TRBJ2-7; TRBD1 is a possible D gene (6 bases). Germline CDR1 reads SQVTM; CDR2 reads ANQGSEA. V shed 7 bases and J shed 6 bases, with 19 bases lying between them. The CDR3 is 13 residues long. The CDR3 DNA sequence: TGCAGCGCCGAGGGGGATAGTATGCGCGAGCAGTACTTC. This sequence encodes CSAEGDSMREQYF.

CDR3 bases: TGTGCCAGCAGCTTAGCCCTTGTCCGGGAGCACCTCTCCTACGAGCAGTACTTC. It encodes CASSLALVREHLSYEQYF. The chain links TRBV11-2 to TRBJ2-7, with a possible D match to TRBD2 (6 bases). CDR1 is SGHAT and CDR2 is FQNNGV in the germline V gene. This CDR3 comprises 18 residues. V lost 1 base, J lost 0 bases, and 19 bases lay in between.

Points on this clone: This sample includes further DNA sequences coding for the same CDR3. The J gene is TRBJ1-3, the V gene TRBV28, with D unclear. Trimming cost V 6 bases and J 0 bases, with 9 bases left between them. The germline gives CDR1 MDHEN, CDR2 SYDVKM. CDR3 length: 14 amino acids. The CDR3 DNA sequence: TGTGCCAGCAGCAGACCGGGCTCTGGAAACACCATATATTTT. Its protein product is CASSRPGSGNTIYF.

The V gene is TRBV6-1, the J gene TRBJ2-7, with unresolved D. Trimming took 2 bases from V and 4 from J, leaving 6 bases between them. The CDR3 is 12 amino acids. CDR1 and CDR2 from the germline V gene are MNHNS and SASEGT. The DNA for the CDR3 is TGTGCCAGCAGTGAATGGCGTTACGAGCAGTACTTC. It yields the protein CASSEWRYEQYF.

The chain employs TRBV28 and TRBJ1-2, with TRBD1 matching over 8 bases. The CDR3 loop spans 15 amino acids. The V gene end was trimmed by 5 bases and the J gene end by 8 bases; junction bases not matched to a gene: 13. Germline CDR1 is MDHEN and CDR2 is SYDVKM. CDR3 sequence (DNA): TGTGCCAGCAGTCCCCCAGGGGGCGCCCCTTACGGCTACACCTTC. Translating gives CASSPPGGAPYGYTF.

This chain connects TRBV27 to TRBJ1-2; D is unclear. The CDR3 runs to 14 residues. Germline CDR1 reads MNHEY; CDR2 reads SMNVEV (reference sequence). The V and J ends lost 0 bases and 9 bases respectively, with 14 bases between them. The CDR3 region is CASSLSGPLGSYTF. The CDR3 DNA reads TGTGCCAGCAGTTTATCCGGACCCCTTGGGAGCTACACCTTC.

The rearrangement joins TRBV4-3 to TRBJ1-6; 7 positions match TRBD1. This CDR3 has 16 amino acids. CDR1 is LGHNA, CDR2 YSLEER, per germline. V lost 0 bases to trimming and J lost 7 bases; unmatched junction nucleotides: 6. DNA of the CDR3: TGCGCCAGCAGCCAAGAACCGACAGGGCGGAATTCACCCCTCCACTTT. It codes for CASSQEPTGRNSPLHF.

Regarding this clone: The sample has other DNA sequences that encode this CDR3 too. V usage is TRBV9 and J usage is TRBJ1-1, with D uncertain. CDR3 length: 13 amino acids. Germline V CDR1 and CDR2: SGDLS, YYNGEE. V was cut by 0 bases and J by 1 base, with 4 bases left in between. CDR3 sequence (DNA): TGTGCCAGCAGCGTAGTCCGGAACACTGAAGCTTTCTTT. Translating gives CASSVVRNTEAFF.

The rearrangement uses TRBV29-1 and TRBJ1-2; 10 bases are shared with TRBD1. V trimming: 1 base; J trimming: 4 bases; junction bases outside the gene matches: 6. CDR1 and CDR2 (germline): SQVTM, ANQGSEA. The CDR3 is 15 amino acids. CDR3 protein: CSVEGQGARGYGYTF. CDR3 DNA: TGCAGCGTTGAAGGACAGGGGGCGCGAGGCTATGGCTACACCTTC.

Remarks on this clone: Different DNA sequences within this sample yield the same CDR3. The chain has TRBV27 and TRBJ1-2; 7 bases match TRBD1. V lost 2 bases, J lost 6 bases, and 3 bases stayed unmatched. Germline values: CDR1 MNHEY, CDR2 SMNVEV (reference sequence). The CDR3 is 13 amino acids. As DNA, the CDR3 is TGTGCCAGCAGTTTAAGAGGGGGCAATGGCTACACCTTC. Protein: CASSLRGGNGYTF.

The chain employs TRBV27 and TRBJ2-7; the D call may be TRBD1 or TRBD2 (5 bases each). The CDR3 is 14 residues long. Trimming removed 2 bases from V and 2 bases from J, with 10 bases in between. Germline loops: CDR1 MNHEY, CDR2 SMNVEV (reference sequence). CDR3 in DNA: TGTGCCAGCAGTTTAATGGGGGATACCTACGAGCAGTACTTC. Translating it yields CASSLMGDTYEQYF.

This chain joins TRBV7-2 and TRBJ2-7, with 9 nucleotides matching TRBD2. The germline gives CDR1 SGHTA, CDR2 FQGNSA. V lost 5 bases and J lost 2; bases outside the gene matches: 10. The CDR3 runs 16 residues. CDR3 DNA sequence: TGTGCCAGCAGCCTAATAAGCGGGAGGCGGCCCTACGAGCAGTACTTC. Its translation: CASSLISGRRPYEQYF.

The table lists this clone with a count of one. This chain connects TRBV4-1 to TRBJ2-2, with D uncertain. CDR3 length: 17 amino acids. V was trimmed by 3 bases and J by 6 bases, leaving 20 bases between them. Per the germline V gene, CDR1 is MGHRA and CDR2 is YSYEKL. The CDR3 DNA sequence: TGCGCCAGCAGCCAGTCCGTGAGTCCCAGGATTCCCGGGGAGCTGTTTTTT. Amino acid sequence: CASSQSVSPRIPGELFF.

The CDR3 protein is CASSPGGARNEQFF. As DNA, the CDR3 is TGTGCCAGCAGCCCGGGAGGCGCTAGAAATGAGCAGTTCTTC. The chain employs TRBV27 and TRBJ2-1; TRBD2 matches 7 bases. The V segment lost 6 bases and the J segment 7 bases; nucleotides outside the gene matches: 9. Germline loops: CDR1 MNHEY, CDR2 SMNVEV (reference sequence). This CDR3 is 14 amino acids long.

The chain combines TRBV5-1 with TRBJ2-1; no reliable D call. Trimming cost V 3 bases and J 4 bases, with 11 bases left between them. The CDR3 loop spans 14 amino acids. Germline-derived CDR1 and CDR2 are SGHRS and YFSETQ. The CDR3 reads CASSSVERYNEQFF. The CDR3 DNA reads as TGCGCCAGCAGCTCCGTCGAGCGTTACAATGAGCAGTTCTTC.

This chain connects TRBV10-2 to TRBJ1-2; D ambiguous. Germline CDR1 is WSHSY and CDR2 is SAAADI. Trimming stripped 0 bases from V and 5 bases from J, with 7 bases between. The length of the CDR3 is 13 residues. This CDR3 reads CASSESVVYGYTF. The CDR3 DNA is TGCGCCAGCAGTGAGTCGGTGGTTTATGGCTACACCTTC.

As regards this clone: Other nucleotide sequences in the sample specify the same CDR3. J is TRBJ2-3 and V is TRBV27; TRBD2 agrees at 7 bases. This CDR3 has 14 residues. Germline V gives CDR1 MNHEY, CDR2 SMNVEV (reference sequence). The junction had 0 bases not matched to a gene; V was cut back by 3 bases and J by 0 bases. The CDR3 DNA sequence: TGTGCCAGCAGTTTCGGGGGGAGCACAGATACGCAGTATTTT. It specifies CASSFGGSTDTQYF.

The CDR3 nucleotides read TGCGCCAGCAGCTTGGCCAAGGACCTCAGCGACTACTACGAGCAGTACTTC. Amino acid sequence: CASSLAKDLSDYYEQYF. The rearrangement uses TRBV5-1 and TRBJ2-7; D possibly corresponds to TRBD2 (5 bases). The CDR3 runs to 17 residues. V was trimmed by 0 bases and J by 3 bases, leaving 19 bases between them. Per germline, CDR1 SGHRS and CDR2 YFSETQ.